This T cell receptor (beta chain) originates from a study of blood T cell repertoires in COVID-19. The wider study: Acute and convalescent COVID-19 specimens originated in the United States, Italy and Spain.

Unmatched junction bases numbered 6, after V lost 5 bases and J lost 6 bases. Germline V lookup: CDR1 SGHDT, CDR2 YYEEEE. The CDR3 contains 14 residues. Using immunoSEQ multiplex PCR, the repertoire was profiled, and TCRdb retains in-frame clones only, with some absent. The sample includes 430,000 or so clones, nearly 90% of them seen just once. Exposed enrollees had met someone with a PCR-confirmed or clinician-diagnosed COVID-19 case at some point within the 2 weeks before study entry. The source of this sequence is a woman under 30 who had been exposed to COVID-19. This rearrangement joins TRBV5-6 to TRBJ2-7; TRBD2 matches 12 bases. Material for sequencing was PBMCs or T cells enriched from blood (not recorded which). The chain's CDR3 is CASRDLAGGREQYF. The CDR3 coding sequence is TGTGCCAGCAGAGACCTAGCGGGGGGGCGCGAGCAGTACTTC.